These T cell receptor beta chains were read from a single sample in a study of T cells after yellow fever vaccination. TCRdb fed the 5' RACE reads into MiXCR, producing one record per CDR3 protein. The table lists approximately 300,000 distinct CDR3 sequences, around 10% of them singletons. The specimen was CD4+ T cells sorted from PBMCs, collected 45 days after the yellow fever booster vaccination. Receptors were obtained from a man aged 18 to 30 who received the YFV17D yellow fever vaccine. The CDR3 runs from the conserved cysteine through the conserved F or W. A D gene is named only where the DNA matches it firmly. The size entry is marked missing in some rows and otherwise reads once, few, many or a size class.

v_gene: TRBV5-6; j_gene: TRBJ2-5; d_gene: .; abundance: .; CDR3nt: TGTGCCAGCAGCTCGCGCAGGGGTCGGGAGACCCAGTACTTC; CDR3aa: CASSSRRGRETQYF
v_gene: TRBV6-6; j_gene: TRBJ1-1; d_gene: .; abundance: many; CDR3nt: TGTGCCAGCAGTTACACAGAAGCTTTCTTT; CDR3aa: CASSYTEAFF
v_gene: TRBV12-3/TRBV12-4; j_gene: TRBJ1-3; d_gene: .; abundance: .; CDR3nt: TGTGCCAGCGTGAATTACGGAAACACCATATATTTT; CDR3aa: CASVNYGNTIYF
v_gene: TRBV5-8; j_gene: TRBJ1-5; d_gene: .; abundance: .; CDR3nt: TGTGCCAGCAGCGCTCGTGTGAATCAGCCCCAGCATTTT; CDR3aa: CASSARVNQPQHF
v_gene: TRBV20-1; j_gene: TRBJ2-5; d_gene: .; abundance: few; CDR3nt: TGCAGTGCATCGGGGGGCCTTGTGACCCAGTACTTC; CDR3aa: CSASGGLVTQYF
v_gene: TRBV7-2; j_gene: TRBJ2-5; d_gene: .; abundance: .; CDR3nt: TGTGCCAGCAGCTTGGACTTCGGAGAGACCCAGTACTTC; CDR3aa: CASSLDFGETQYF
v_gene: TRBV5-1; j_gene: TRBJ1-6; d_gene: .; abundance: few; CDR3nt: TGCGCCAGCAGCTTGATCGTATTGTGGAATTCACCCCTCCACTTT; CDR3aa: CASSLIVLWNSPLHF
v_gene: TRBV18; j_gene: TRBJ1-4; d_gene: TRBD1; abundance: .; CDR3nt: TGTGCCAGCTCATCCACGGGACAGGCCGCAACTAATGAAAAACTGTTTTTT; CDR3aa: CASSSTGQAATNEKLFF
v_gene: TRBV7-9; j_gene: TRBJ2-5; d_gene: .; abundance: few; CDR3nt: TGTGCCAGCAGCCGCTCCCCAGGGGAGACCCAGTACTTC; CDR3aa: CASSRSPGETQYF
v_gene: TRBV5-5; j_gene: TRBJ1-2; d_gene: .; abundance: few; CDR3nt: TGTGCCAGCAGCGAGGACAGCTTCAGTGGCTACACCTTC; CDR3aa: CASSEDSFSGYTF
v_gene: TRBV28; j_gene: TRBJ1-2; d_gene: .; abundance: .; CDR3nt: TGTGCCAGCACCTCCGGGGGACACGGCTACACCTTC; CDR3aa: CASTSGGHGYTF
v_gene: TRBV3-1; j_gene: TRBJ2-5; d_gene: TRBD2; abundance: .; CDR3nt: TGTGCCAGCAGCCAAGATTGGGCCGGGGGGGCGTCAGAGACCCAGTACTTC; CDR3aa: CASSQDWAGGASETQYF
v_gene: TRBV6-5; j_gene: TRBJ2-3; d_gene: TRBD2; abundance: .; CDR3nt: TGTGCCAGCAGTTACTCGCGGGGGATCGGCTCAGATACGCAGTATTTT; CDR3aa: CASSYSRGIGSDTQYF
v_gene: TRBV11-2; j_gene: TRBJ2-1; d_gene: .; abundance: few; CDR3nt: TGTGCCAGCGCCTTGGACTGGAACAATGAGCAGTTCTTC; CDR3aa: CASALDWNNEQFF
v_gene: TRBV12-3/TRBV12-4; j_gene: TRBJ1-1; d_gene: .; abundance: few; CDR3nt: TGTGCCAGCAGGGAAGACAGGAGATCGCTGAACACTGAAGCTTTCTTT; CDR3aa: CASREDRRSLNTEAFF
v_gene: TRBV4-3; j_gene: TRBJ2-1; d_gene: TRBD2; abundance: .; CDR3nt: TGCGCCAGCAGCCACTCAGCGGGGGGCTACAATGAGCAGTTCTTC; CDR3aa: CASSHSAGGYNEQFF
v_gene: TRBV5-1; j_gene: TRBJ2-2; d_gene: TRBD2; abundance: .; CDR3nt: TGCGCCAGCAGCCCCCCAGCTGGCGGGGGGGCCGGCACCGGGGAGCTGTTTTTT; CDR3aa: CASSPPAGGGAGTGELFF
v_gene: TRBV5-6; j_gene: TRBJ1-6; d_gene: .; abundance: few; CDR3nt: TGTGCCAGCAGCTTGCGCAGGATTAATTCACCCCTCCACTTT; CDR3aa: CASSLRRINSPLHF
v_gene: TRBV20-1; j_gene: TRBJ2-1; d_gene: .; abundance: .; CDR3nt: TGCAGTGCTAGAGATCTGTTAGCCGGAAGCTCCTACAATGAGCAGTTCTTC; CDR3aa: CSARDLLAGSSYNEQFF
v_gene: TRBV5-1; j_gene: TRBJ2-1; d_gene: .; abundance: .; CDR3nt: TGCGCCAGCAGCTTGGACCAACGATACAATGAGCAGTTCTTC; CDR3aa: CASSLDQRYNEQFF
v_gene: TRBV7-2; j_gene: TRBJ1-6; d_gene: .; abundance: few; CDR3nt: TGTGCCAGCAGCTTAGTCAGGAGTAATTCACCCCTCCACTTT; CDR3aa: CASSLVRSNSPLHF
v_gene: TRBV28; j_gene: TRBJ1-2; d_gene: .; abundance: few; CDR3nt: TGTGCCAGCAGTTTATCCCCCCAGACAGCCATCTATGGCTACACCTTC; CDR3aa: CASSLSPQTAIYGYTF
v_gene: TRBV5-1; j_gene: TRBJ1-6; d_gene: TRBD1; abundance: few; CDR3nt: TGCGCCAGCAGCTCCGGGACAGGGGGCGATTCACCCCTCCACTTT; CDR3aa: CASSSGTGGDSPLHF
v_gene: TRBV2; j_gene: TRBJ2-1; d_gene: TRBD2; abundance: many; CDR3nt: TGTGCCAGCAGTGCGGTAGCGGGGGGGTACAATGAGCAGTTCTTC; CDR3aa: CASSAVAGGYNEQFF
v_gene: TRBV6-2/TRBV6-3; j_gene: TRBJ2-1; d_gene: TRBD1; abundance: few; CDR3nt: TGTGCCAGCAGATTAGGGGGCGCGTACAATGAGCAGTTCTTC; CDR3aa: CASRLGGAYNEQFF
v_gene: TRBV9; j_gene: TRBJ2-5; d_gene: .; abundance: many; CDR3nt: TGTGCCAGCAGCGTAGCTGTCGAAGAGACCCAGTACTTC; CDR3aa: CASSVAVEETQYF
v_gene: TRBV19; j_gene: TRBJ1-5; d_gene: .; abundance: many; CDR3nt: TGTGCCAGTAGTATACCCAGACAGTACCTTAGCAATCAGCCCCAGCATTTT; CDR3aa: CASSIPRQYLSNQPQHF
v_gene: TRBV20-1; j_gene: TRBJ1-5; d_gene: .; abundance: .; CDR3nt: TGCAGTGCTGATCGGGGCGGCAATCAGCCCCAGCATTTT; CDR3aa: CSADRGGNQPQHF
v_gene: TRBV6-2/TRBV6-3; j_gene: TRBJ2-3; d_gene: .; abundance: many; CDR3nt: TGTGCCAGCAGTCCGGACGGAGCCACAGATACGCAGTATTTT; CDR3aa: CASSPDGATDTQYF
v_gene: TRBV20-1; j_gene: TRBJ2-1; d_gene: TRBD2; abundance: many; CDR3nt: TGCAGTGCTAGCGGGGGGGCTTACAATGAGCAGTTCTTC; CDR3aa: CSASGGAYNEQFF
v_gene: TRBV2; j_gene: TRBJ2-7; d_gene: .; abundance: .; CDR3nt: TGTGCCAGCAGTGATTTGGGAGAGCAGTACTTC; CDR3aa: CASSDLGEQYF
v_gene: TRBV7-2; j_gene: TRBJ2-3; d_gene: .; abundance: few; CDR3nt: TGTGCCAGCAGCTTAACGCCCAGCCAGGCCTTTAGGGATACGCAGTATTTT; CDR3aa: CASSLTPSQAFRDTQYF
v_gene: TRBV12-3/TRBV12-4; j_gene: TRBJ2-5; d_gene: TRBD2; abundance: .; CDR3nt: TGTGCCAGCAGCCGGACTAGCCCTAATACAGAGACCCAGTACTTC; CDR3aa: CASSRTSPNTETQYF
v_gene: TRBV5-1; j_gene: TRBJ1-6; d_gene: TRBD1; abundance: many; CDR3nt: TGCGCCAGCAGCTTGGCGGGACAGCGCTCACCCCTCCACTTT; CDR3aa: CASSLAGQRSPLHF
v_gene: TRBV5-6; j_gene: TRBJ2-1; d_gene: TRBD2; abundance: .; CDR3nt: TGTGCCAGCAGCCGGGCCAGCGGGGGGGCTAGTGAGCAGTTCTTC; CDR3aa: CASSRASGGASEQFF
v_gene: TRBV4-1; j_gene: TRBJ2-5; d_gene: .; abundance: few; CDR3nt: TGCGCCAGCAGCTACCAAGGGCAGTACCAAGAGACCCAGTACTTC; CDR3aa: CASSYQGQYQETQYF
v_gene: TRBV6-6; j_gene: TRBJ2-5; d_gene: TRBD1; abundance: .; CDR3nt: TGTGCCAGCAGCCCCGCGACAGGGGAAGAGACCCAGTACTTC; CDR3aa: CASSPATGEETQYF
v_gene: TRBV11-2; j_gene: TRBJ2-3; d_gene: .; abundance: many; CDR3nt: TGTGCCAGCAGCTTATGGGGAGATACGCAGTATTTT; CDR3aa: CASSLWGDTQYF
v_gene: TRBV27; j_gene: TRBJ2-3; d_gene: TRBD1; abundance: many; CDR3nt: TGTGCCAGCAGTTCTCCGTTCGACAGGGCAGATACGCAGTATTTT; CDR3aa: CASSSPFDRADTQYF
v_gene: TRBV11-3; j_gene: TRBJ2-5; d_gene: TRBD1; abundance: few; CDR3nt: TGTGCCAGCAGCCGGACAGGGTTTAAAGAGACCCAGTACTTC; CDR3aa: CASSRTGFKETQYF
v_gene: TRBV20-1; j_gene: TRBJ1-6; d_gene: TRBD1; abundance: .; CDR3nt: TGCAGTGCTCGTACAGGGGATTCCTATAATTCACCCCTCCACTTT; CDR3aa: CSARTGDSYNSPLHF
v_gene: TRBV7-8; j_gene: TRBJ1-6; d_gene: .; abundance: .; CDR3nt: TGTGCCAGCAGGTCGGCGGTGGGCTTTTCACCCCTCCACTTT; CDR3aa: CASRSAVGFSPLHF
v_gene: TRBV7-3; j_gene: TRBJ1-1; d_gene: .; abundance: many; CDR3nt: TGTGCCAGCAGCTCAAACGGGGGGACTGAAGCTTTCTTT; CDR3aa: CASSSNGGTEAFF
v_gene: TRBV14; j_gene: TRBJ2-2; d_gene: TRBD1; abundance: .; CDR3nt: TGTGCCAGCAGCTTGAGGTCGGGGACAGTAAACACCGGGGAGCTGTTTTTT; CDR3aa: CASSLRSGTVNTGELFF
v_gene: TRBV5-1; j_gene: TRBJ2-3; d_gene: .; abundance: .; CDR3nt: TGCGCCAGCAGCCGCGATTCCGGCAGCACTAGCACAGATACGCAGTATTTT; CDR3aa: CASSRDSGSTSTDTQYF
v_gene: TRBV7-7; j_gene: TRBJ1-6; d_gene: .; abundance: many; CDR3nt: TGTGCTAGCAGTCTAGGTGGGAATTCACCCCTCCACTTT; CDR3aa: CASSLGGNSPLHF
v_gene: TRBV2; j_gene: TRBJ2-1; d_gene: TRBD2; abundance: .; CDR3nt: TGTGCCAGCTTAGCGGGGGACCTCTCCTACAATGAGCAGTTCTTC; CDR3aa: CASLAGDLSYNEQFF
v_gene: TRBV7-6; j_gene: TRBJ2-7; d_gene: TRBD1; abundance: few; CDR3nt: TGTGCCAGCAGCTTAGTTACAGGGGGCCACGAGCAGTACTTC; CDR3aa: CASSLVTGGHEQYF
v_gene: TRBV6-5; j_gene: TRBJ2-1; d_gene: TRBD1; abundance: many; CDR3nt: TGTGCCAGCAGTTACACGGGACAGGGTAACAATGAGCAGTTCTTC; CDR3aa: CASSYTGQGNNEQFF
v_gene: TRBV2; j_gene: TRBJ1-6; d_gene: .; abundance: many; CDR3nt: TGTGCCAGCAGACCGGGATCTATTGATTCACCCCTCCACTTT; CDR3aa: CASRPGSIDSPLHF